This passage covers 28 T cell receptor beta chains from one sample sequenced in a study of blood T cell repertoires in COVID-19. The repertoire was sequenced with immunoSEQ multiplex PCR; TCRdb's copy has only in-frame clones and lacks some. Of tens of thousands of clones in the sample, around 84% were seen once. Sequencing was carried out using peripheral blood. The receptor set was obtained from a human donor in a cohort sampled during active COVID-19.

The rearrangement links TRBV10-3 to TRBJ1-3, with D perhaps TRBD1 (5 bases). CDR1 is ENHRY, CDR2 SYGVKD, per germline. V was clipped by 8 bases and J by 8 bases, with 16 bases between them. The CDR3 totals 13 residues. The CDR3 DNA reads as TGTGCCATCCGTCAGGGATTAGGGGACACCATATATTTT. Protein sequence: CAIRQGLGDTIYF.

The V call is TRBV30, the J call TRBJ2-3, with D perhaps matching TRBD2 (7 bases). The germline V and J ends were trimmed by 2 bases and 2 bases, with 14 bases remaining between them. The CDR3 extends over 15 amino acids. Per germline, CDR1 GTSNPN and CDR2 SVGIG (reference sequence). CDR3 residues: CAWSWWGGLTDTQYF. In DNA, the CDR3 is TGTGCCTGGAGTTGGTGGGGGGGCCTCACAGATACGCAGTATTTT.

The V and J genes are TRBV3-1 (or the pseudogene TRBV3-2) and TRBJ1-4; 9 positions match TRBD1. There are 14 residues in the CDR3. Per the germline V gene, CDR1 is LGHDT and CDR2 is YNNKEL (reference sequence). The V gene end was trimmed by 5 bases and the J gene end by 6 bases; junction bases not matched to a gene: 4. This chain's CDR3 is CASSYGTGHEKLFF. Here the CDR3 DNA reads TGTGCCAGCAGCTACGGGACAGGGCATGAAAAACTGTTTTTT.

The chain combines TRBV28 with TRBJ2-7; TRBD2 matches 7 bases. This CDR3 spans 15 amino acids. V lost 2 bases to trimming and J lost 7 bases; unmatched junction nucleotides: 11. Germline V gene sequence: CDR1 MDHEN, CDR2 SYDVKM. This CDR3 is CASSLGRTRSREQYF. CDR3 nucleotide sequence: TGTGCCAGCAGTTTAGGGCGGACTAGATCGCGGGAGCAGTACTTC.

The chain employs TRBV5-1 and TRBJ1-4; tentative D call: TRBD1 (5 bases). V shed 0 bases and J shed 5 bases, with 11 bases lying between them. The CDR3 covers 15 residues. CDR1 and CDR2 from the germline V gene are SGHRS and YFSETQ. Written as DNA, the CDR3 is TGCGCCAGCAGCTTGGGTTGGGGCGGCAATGAAAAACTGTTTTTT. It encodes CASSLGWGGNEKLFF.

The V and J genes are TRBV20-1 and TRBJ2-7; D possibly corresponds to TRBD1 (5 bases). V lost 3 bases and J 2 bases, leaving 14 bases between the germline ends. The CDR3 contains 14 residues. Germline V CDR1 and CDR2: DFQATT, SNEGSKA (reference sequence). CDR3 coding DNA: TGCAGTGCTAGTAAAGACAGAACAACCTACGAGCAGTACTTC. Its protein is CSASKDRTTYEQYF.

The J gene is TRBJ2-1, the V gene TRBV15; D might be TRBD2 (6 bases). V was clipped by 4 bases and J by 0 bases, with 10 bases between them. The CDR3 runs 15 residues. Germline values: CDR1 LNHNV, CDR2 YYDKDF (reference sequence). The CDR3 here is CATSKAGSSYNEQFF. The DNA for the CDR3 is TGTGCCACCAGCAAAGCGGGTAGCTCCTACAATGAGCAGTTCTTC.

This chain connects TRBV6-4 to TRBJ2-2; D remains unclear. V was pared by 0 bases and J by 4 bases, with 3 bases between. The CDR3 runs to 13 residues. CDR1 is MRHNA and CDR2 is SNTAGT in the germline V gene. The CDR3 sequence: CASSDSSTGELFF. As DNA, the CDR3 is TGTGCCAGCAGTGACTCGAGCACCGGGGAGCTGTTTTTT.

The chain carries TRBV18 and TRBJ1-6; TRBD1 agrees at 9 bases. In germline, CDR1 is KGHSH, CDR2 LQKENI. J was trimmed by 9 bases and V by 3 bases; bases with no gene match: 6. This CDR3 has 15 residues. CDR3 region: CASSPKGQGSSPLHF. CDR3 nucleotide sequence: TGTGCCAGCTCACCTAAGGGACAGGGTAGTTCACCCCTCCACTTT.

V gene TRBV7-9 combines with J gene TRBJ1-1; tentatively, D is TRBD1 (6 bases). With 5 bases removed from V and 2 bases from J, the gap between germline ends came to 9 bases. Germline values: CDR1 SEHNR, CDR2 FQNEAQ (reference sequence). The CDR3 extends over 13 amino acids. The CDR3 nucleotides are TGTGCCAGCAGCCAGGACAGAAACACTGAAGCTTTCTTT. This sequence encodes CASSQDRNTEAFF.

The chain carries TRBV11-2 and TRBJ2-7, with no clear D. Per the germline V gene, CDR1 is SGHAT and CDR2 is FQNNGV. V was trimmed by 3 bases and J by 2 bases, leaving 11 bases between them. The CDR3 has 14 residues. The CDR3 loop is CASSFLARPYEQYF. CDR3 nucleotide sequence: TGTGCCAGCAGCTTTCTCGCGAGGCCCTACGAGCAGTACTTC. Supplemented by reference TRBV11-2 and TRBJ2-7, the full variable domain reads EAGVAQSPRYKIIEKRQSVAFWCNPISGHATLYWYQQILGQGPKLLIQFQNNGVVDDSQLPKDRFSAERLKGVDSTLKIQPAKLEDSAVYLCASSFLARPYEQYFGPGTRLTVT.

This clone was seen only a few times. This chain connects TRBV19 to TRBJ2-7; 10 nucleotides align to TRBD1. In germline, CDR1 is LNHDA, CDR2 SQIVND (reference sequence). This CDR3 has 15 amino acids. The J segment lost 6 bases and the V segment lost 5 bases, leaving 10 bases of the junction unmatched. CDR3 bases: TGTGCCAGTAGTGCCCCCGGGACAGGGGTGGGCGAGCAGTACTTC. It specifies CASSAPGTGVGEQYF. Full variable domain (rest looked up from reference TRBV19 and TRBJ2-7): DGGITQSPKYLFRKEGQNVTLSCEQNLNHDAMYWYRQDPGQGLRLIYYSQIVNDFQKGDIAEGYSVSREKKESFPLTVTSAQKNPTAFYLCASSAPGTGVGEQYFGPGTRLTVT.

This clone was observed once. In nucleotides, the CDR3 is TGTGCCAGCATGAAGCCAGGGGGCTACGGGGAGCTGTTTTTT. Amino acids: CASMKPGGYGELFF. The V and J genes are TRBV2 and TRBJ2-2; TRBD1 aligns across 8 bases. Germline V CDR1 and CDR2: SNHLY, FYNNEI. V trimming: 7 bases; J trimming: 7 bases; junction bases outside the gene matches: 8. This CDR3 has 14 residues. The variable domain in full, with the rest retrieved from reference TRBV2 and TRBJ2-2, is EPEVTQTPSHQVTQMGQEVILRCVPISNHLYFYWYRQILGQKVEFLVSFYNNEISEKSEIFDDQFSVERPDGSNFTLKIRSTKLEDSAMYFCASMKPGGYGELFFGEGSRLTVL.

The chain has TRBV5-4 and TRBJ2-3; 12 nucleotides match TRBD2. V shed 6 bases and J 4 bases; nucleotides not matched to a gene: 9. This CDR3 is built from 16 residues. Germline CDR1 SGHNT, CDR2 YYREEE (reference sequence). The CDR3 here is CASTTRLAGGSDTQYF. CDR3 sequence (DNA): TGTGCCAGCACCACACGCCTAGCGGGAGGGTCAGATACGCAGTATTTT.

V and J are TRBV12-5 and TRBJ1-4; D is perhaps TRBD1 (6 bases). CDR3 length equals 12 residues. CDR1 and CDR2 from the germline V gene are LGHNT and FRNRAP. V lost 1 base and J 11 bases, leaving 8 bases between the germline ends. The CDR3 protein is CASGLGQAKLFF. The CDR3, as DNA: TGTGCTAGTGGTTTGGGACAGGCTAAACTGTTTTTT.

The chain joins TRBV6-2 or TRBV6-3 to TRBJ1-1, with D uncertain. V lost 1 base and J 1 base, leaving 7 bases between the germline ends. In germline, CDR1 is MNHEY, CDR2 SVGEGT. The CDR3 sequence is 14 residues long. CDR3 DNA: TGTGCCAGCAGTTACTTGCAGGCGAACACTGAAGCTTTCTTT. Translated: CASSYLQANTEAFF.

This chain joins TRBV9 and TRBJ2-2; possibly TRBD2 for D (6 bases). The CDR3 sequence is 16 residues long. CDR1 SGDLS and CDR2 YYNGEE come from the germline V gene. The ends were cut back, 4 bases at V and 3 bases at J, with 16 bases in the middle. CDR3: CASSRGGAGYTGELFF. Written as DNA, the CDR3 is TGTGCCAGCAGCCGGGGCGGGGCGGGTTACACCGGGGAGCTGTTTTTT. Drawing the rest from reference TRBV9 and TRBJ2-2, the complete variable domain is DSGVTQTPKHLITATGQRVTLRCSPRSGDLSVYWYQQSLDQGLQFLIQYYNGEERAKGNILERFSAQQFPDLHSELNLSSLELGDSALYFCASSRGGAGYTGELFFGEGSRLTVL.

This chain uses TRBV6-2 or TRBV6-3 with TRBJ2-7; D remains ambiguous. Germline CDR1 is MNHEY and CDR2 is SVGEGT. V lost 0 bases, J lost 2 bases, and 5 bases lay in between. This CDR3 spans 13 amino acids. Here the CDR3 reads CASSYSTTYEQYF. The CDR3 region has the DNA TGTGCCAGCAGTTACTCTACAACCTACGAGCAGTACTTC.

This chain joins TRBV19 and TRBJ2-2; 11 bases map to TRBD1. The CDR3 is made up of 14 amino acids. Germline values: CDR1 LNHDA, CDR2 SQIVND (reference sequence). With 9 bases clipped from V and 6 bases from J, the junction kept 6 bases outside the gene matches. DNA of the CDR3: TGTGCCAGCGAGGGACAGGGGGTCGCCGGGGAGCTGTTTTTT. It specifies CASEGQGVAGELFF.

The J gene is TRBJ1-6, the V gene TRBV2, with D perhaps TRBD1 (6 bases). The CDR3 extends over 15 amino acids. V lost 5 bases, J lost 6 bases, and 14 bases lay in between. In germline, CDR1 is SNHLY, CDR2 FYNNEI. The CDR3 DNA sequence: TGTGCCAGCAGTTCGGACAGCCCCTTTAATTCACCCCTCCACTTT. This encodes CASSSDSPFNSPLHF.

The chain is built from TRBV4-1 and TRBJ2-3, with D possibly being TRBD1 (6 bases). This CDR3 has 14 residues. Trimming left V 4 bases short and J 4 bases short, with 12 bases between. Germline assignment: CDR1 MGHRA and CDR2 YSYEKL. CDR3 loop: CASSLAQGPDTQYF. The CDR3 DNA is TGCGCCAGCAGCCTAGCACAGGGCCCAGATACGCAGTATTTT.

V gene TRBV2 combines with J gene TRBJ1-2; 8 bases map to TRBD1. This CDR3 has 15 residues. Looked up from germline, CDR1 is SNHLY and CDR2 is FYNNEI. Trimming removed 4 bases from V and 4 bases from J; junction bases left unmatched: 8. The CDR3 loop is CASSGDRGLGYGYTF. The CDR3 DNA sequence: TGTGCCAGCAGTGGTGACAGGGGTCTAGGCTATGGCTACACCTTC.

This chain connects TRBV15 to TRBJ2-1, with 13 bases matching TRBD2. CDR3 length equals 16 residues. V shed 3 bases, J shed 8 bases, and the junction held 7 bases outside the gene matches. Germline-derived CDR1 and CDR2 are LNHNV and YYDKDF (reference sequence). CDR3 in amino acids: CATSRKLAGGPHEQFF. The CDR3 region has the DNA TGTGCCACCAGCAGGAAACTAGCGGGAGGGCCACATGAGCAGTTCTTC.

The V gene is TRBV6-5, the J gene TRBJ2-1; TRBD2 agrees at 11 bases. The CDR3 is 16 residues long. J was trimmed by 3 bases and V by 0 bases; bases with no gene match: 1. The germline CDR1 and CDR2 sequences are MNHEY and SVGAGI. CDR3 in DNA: TGTGCCAGCAGTTACTCTCTAGCGGGAGGCTACAATGAGCAGTTCTTC. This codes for CASSYSLAGGYNEQFF.

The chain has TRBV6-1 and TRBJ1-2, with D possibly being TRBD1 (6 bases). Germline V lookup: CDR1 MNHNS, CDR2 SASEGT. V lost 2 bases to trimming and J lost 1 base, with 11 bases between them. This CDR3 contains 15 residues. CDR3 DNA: TGTGCCAGCAGTGAATTGGGGGCTGATAACTATGGCTACACCTTC. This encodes CASSELGADNYGYTF.

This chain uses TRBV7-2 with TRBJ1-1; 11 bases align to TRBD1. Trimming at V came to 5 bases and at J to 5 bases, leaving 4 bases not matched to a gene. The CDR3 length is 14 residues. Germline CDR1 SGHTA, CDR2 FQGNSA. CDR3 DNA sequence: TGTGCCAGCAGCAGTAGGGACAGGGGGACTGAAGCTTTCTTT. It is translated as CASSSRDRGTEAFF. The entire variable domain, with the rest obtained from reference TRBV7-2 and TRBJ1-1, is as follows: GAGVSQSPSNKVTEKGKDVELRCDPISGHTALYWYRQSLGQGLEFLIYFQGNSAPDKSGLPSDRFSAERTGGSVSTLTIQRTQQEDSAVYLCASSSRDRGTEAFFGQGTRLTVV.

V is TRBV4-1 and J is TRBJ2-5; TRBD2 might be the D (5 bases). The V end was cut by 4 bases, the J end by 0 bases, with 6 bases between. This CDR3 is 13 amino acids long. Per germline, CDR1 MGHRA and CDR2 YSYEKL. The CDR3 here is CASSLAYQETQYF. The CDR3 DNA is TGCGCCAGCAGCCTAGCGTACCAAGAGACCCAGTACTTC.

The CDR3: CASSIRDSSYNEQFF. CDR3 DNA sequence: TGTGCCAGTAGTATCCGGGACAGTTCCTACAATGAGCAGTTCTTC. This chain connects TRBV19 to TRBJ2-1; 7 bases line up with TRBD1. Germline V gives CDR1 LNHDA, CDR2 SQIVND (reference sequence). The CDR3 length is 15 residues. The ends lost 3 bases at V and 1 base at J; junction bases unmatched: 3.